The present TCR beta chain was sequenced within a study of T cell responses to AZD1222 COVID-19 vaccine. General observations from the study: Of spike-specific TCRs, nearly half reportedly target regions left unmutated in variants. Along spike, vaccine-associated CD4 TCRs were found throughout, with dominance at 160-218 and 743-854.

On this clone: Its antigen remains unknown.

Some clones are missing from TCRdb's copy, which holds only in-frame ones; the method was immunoSEQ multiplex PCR. Here the sample spans roughly 100,000 clones, over 75% being singletons. V lost 2 bases, J lost 7 bases, and 8 bases stayed unmatched. CDR3 length: 14 amino acids. Germline V CDR1 and CDR2: SGHDT, YYEEEE. The sequencing used peripheral blood, collected 28 days after the second AZD1222 dose. J is TRBJ1-1 and V is TRBV5-6, with 7 bases lining up with TRBD1. The receptor was isolated from an adult who received the AZD1222 COVID-19 vaccine. In nucleotides, the CDR3 is TGTGCCAGCAGCTTCCTCGACAGGGAGGTTGAAGCTTTCTTT. Its protein product is CASSFLDREVEAFF. Combining the CDR3 with reference TRBV5-6 and TRBJ1-1 gives the whole variable domain DAGVTQSPTHLIKTRGQQVTLRCSPKSGHDTVSWYQQALGQGPQFIFQYYEEEERQRGNFPDRFSGHQFPNYSSELNVNALLLGDSALYLCASSFLDREVEAFFGQGTRLTVV.